The clone carrying this TCR beta chain showed up just a few times. Its matching antigen is unknown. The germline V and J ends were trimmed by 0 bases and 0 bases, with 7 bases remaining between them. This CDR3 is built from 15 residues. Germline V CDR1 and CDR2: SGHRS, YFSETQ. The record originates from a study of CD8 T cells in ankylosing spondylitis. Study-level findings and limits: The clones that were linked to disease were reported to be significantly enriched in matched synovial fluid samples from ankylosing spondylitis patients. A TCR beta motif of 7 to 9 highly homologous variants seemed to mark ankylosing spondylitis blood. CD8+ disease-linked clones were present at relatively low frequencies in blood.

Quantitative 5'-RACE with molecular barcodes produced the TCR beta libraries. Each CDR3 protein is one row after TCRdb ran MiXCR on the 5' RACE reads. Here the sample spans under 450,000 distinct CDR3 sequences, roughly 15% being singletons. The sequenced material came from blood, either unsorted or a sorted T cell fraction (not recorded which). This clonotype was obtained from a male donor with ankylosing spondylitis. V usage is TRBV5-1 and J usage is TRBJ1-5; D call uncertain. The CDR3 nucleotides are TGCGCCAGCAGCTTGGTCGGCAGTAGCAATCAGCCCCAGCATTTT. Translating gives CASSLVGSSNQPQHF. Full variable domain (rest looked up from reference TRBV5-1 and TRBJ1-5): KAGVTQTPRYLIKTRGQQVTLSCSPISGHRSVSWYQQTPGQGLQFLFEYFSETQRNKGNFPGRFSGRQFSNSRSEMNVSTLELGDSALYLCASSLVGSSNQPQHFGDGTRLSIL.